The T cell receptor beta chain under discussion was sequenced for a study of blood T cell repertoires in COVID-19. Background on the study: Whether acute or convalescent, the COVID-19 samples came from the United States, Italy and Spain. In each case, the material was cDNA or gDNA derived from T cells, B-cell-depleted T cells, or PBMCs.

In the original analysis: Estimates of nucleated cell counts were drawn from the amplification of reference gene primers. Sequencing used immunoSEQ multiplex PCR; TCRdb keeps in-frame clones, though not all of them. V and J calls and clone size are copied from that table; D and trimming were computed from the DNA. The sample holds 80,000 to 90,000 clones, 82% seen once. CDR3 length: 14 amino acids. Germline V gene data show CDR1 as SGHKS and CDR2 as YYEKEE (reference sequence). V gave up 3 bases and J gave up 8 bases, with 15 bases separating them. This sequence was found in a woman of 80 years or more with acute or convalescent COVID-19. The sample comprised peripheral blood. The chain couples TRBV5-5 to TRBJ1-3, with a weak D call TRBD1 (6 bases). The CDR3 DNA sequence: TGTGCCAGCAGCTCGCAGGGGCGGTCGGACACCATATATTTT. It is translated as CASSSQGRSDTIYF.